This entry lists 32 T cell receptor beta chains sequenced from one sample in a study of blood T cell repertoires in COVID-19. The protocol was immunoSEQ multiplex PCR, while the TCRdb copy is restricted to in-frame clones and leaves out a portion. The data hold approximately 400,000 clones, with more than 85% observed a single time. The sequenced sample consisted of PBMCs or T cells enriched from blood (not recorded which). The source is a woman aged 40 to 50 who had been exposed to COVID-19.

V gene TRBV5-1 combines with J gene TRBJ2-2; 13 bases are a match to TRBD2. The germline V gene encodes CDR1 SGHRS and CDR2 YFSETQ. This CDR3 is built from 21 residues. V shed 4 bases, J shed 3 bases, and the junction held 18 bases outside the gene matches. In DNA form, the CDR3 reads TGCGCCAGCAGCCCCAAGAATACTAGCGGGAGGGCCGCGGGGGACACCGGGGAGCTGTTTTTT. This sequence encodes CASSPKNTSGRAAGDTGELFF.

The genes are TRBV7-9 and TRBJ2-3; TRBD1 matches 7 bases. Trimming took 2 bases from V and 1 from J; bases not matched to a gene: 0. This CDR3 has 14 amino acids. CDR1 and CDR2 from the germline V gene are SEHNR and FQNEAQ (reference sequence). CDR3 nucleotide sequence: TGTGCCAGCAGCTTAACAGGGGGCACAGATACGCAGTATTTT. Translation: CASSLTGGTDTQYF.

The chain uses TRBV11-3 and TRBJ2-7, with 10 positions matching TRBD2. Germline CDR1 SGHNT, CDR2 YENEEA. V dropped 5 bases and J dropped 7; count of bases not matched to a gene: 11. The CDR3 has 15 residues. The CDR3 coding sequence is TGTGCCAGCAGCCCCATAGCGGGAGGAGGGGGTGAGCAGTACTTC. As protein: CASSPIAGGGGEQYF.

The J gene is TRBJ2-1, the V gene TRBV7-6, with 9 bases that match TRBD2. This CDR3 has 14 residues. With V trimmed by 2 bases and J by 8 bases, 4 bases remained unmatched. Germline V gene lookup returns CDR1 SGHVS and CDR2 FNYEAQ. CDR3 in amino acids: CASSLWREGHEQFF. The CDR3 nucleotides are TGTGCCAGCAGCTTATGGCGGGAGGGCCATGAGCAGTTCTTC.

This clone was observed once. The chain links TRBV12-3 or TRBV12-4 to TRBJ1-1; D uncertain. Trimming cost V 7 bases and J 4 bases, with 10 bases left between them. CDR3 length: 12 amino acids. This chain's CDR3 is CASTVGSTEAFF. Written as DNA, the CDR3 is TGTGCCAGCACTGTGGGGAGCACTGAAGCTTTCTTT.

The chain recombines TRBV3-1 (or the pseudogene TRBV3-2) with TRBJ1-1; maybe TRBD1 (5 bases). Germline V gene data show CDR1 as LGHDT and CDR2 as YNNKEL (reference sequence). The CDR3 has 14 amino acids. V was pared by 0 bases and J by 3 bases, with 8 bases between. The CDR3 spells CASSQEEGYTEAFF. As DNA, the CDR3 is TGTGCCAGCAGCCAAGAGGAGGGGTACACTGAAGCTTTCTTT.

This clone showed up just once. V gene TRBV19 combines with J gene TRBJ1-1, with 7 bases identical to TRBD1. The CDR3 totals 14 residues. The ends lost 6 bases at V and 4 bases at J; junction bases unmatched: 8. Germline V gene lookup returns CDR1 LNHDA and CDR2 SQIVND (reference sequence). The CDR3 loop is CASSGDRLSTEAFF. The CDR3 DNA follows: TGTGCCAGTAGCGGGGACAGACTTAGCACTGAAGCTTTCTTT.

The gene calls are TRBV7-9 and TRBJ2-5, with TRBD1 identical over 8 bases. Trimming at V came to 5 bases and at J to 4 bases, leaving 9 bases not matched to a gene. The CDR3 has 15 residues. Looked up from germline, CDR1 is SEHNR and CDR2 is FQNEAQ (reference sequence). The CDR3 sequence is CASSPTVTGGETQYF. In DNA, the CDR3 is TGTGCCAGCAGCCCAACCGTTACAGGGGGAGAGACCCAGTACTTC.

Notes on this clone: Sequence at one end of the junction differs from germline and may be a read error. The chain recombines TRBV7-7 with TRBJ2-1, with a weak D call TRBD1 (5 bases). This CDR3 is built from 14 residues. The germline CDR1 and CDR2 sequences are SSHAT and FNYEAQ (reference sequence). The CDR3 DNA reads TGTGCTAGCAGCCTATCTCAAAGGGGTGATGAGCAGTTCTTC. Translated: CASSLSQRGDEQFF.

The chain uses TRBV29-1 and TRBJ1-2; D is undetermined. CDR3 length equals 15 residues. Germline loops: CDR1 SQVTM, CDR2 ANQGSEA. The ends were cut back, 4 bases at V and 2 bases at J, with 17 bases in the middle. Written as DNA, the CDR3 is TGCAGCGTTGTGAGGGTCGGTGATCAGAACTATGGCTACACCTTC. Its protein product is CSVVRVGDQNYGYTF.

The chain uses TRBV19 and TRBJ1-5, with a possible D match to TRBD1 (6 bases). Per germline, CDR1 LNHDA and CDR2 SQIVND (reference sequence). CDR3 size: 13 residues. Trimming shortened V by 9 bases and J by 9 bases, and 18 bases separated the two germline ends. The CDR3 nucleotides are TGTGCCAGCGGGGGGCCCCGACTGTCGCCCCAGCATTTT. This codes for CASGGPRLSPQHF.

DNA of the CDR3: TGTGCCAGCAGTTCTCGTAGCGGGCCCGTCTCCTACAATGAGCAGTTCTTC. This sequence encodes CASSSRSGPVSYNEQFF. The chain recombines TRBV2 with TRBJ2-1; TRBD2 aligns across 7 bases. CDR3 length: 17 amino acids. Trimming removed 5 bases from V and 0 bases from J; junction bases left unmatched: 10. Germline lookup yields CDR1 SNHLY and CDR2 FYNNEI.

The chain employs TRBV9 and TRBJ1-5, with unresolved D. Germline V gene sequence: CDR1 SGDLS, CDR2 YYNGEE. The V and J ends lost 4 bases and 2 bases respectively, with 10 bases between them. The CDR3 has 14 amino acids. The CDR3: CASSPGNGNQPQHF. The CDR3 DNA follows: TGTGCCAGCAGCCCAGGTAACGGCAATCAGCCCCAGCATTTT.

The gene calls are TRBV5-8 and TRBJ2-7, with 9 bases identical to TRBD1. Germline V lookup: CDR1 SGHTS, CDR2 YDEGEE. Losses at the gene ends were 4 bases for V and 0 bases for J; bases not matched to a gene: 5. This CDR3 contains 15 residues. CDR3 in amino acids: CASSDGQGHSYEQYF. The CDR3 DNA reads TGTGCCAGCAGCGACGGACAGGGGCACTCCTACGAGCAGTACTTC.

This chain connects TRBV2 to TRBJ2-7, with TRBD2 identical over 11 bases. CDR1 is SNHLY, CDR2 FYNNEI, per germline. This CDR3 is built from 16 residues. The J segment lost 2 bases and the V segment lost 2 bases, leaving 5 bases of the junction unmatched. CDR3: CASSELAGGGAYEQYF. The CDR3 DNA is TGTGCCAGCAGTGAACTAGCGGGAGGAGGGGCCTACGAGCAGTACTTC.

In its sample, this clone was seen a few times. The chain joins TRBV10-1 to TRBJ2-7; TRBD2 agrees at 7 bases. The CDR3 spans 15 residues. CDR1 is WNHNN, CDR2 SYGVQD, per germline (reference sequence). V was pared by 0 bases and J by 3 bases, with 5 bases of the junction left unmatched. Written as DNA, the CDR3 is TGCGCCAGCAGTGAGTCAGGGAGGGCAGTCTACGAGCAGTACTTC. Translation: CASSESGRAVYEQYF.

This clone was seen just once. The V call is TRBV28, the J call TRBJ1-2, with D possibly TRBD1 on 6 matching bases. Germline-derived CDR1 and CDR2 are MDHEN and SYDVKM. The V and J ends lost 6 bases and 7 bases respectively, with 12 bases between them. CDR3 length: 12 residues. This chain's CDR3 is CASSSSGAGYTF. CDR3 sequence (DNA): TGTGCCAGCAGCTCTTCAGGGGCTGGCTACACCTTC.

The chain combines TRBV5-4 with TRBJ2-3; 9 bases fit TRBD2. Germline trimming cut 2 bases from V and 2 bases from J; bases unmatched to any gene: 6. Germline loops: CDR1 SGHNT, CDR2 YYREEE (reference sequence). CDR3 length: 16 amino acids. The CDR3 loop is CASSLSAGGPTDTQYF. Written as DNA, the CDR3 is TGTGCCAGCAGCTTATCCGCGGGAGGGCCCACAGATACGCAGTATTTT.

Written as DNA, the CDR3 is TGTGCCAGCAGCTTATCGAATCAGCCCCAGCATTTT. Protein product: CASSLSNQPQHF. The chain joins TRBV7-8 to TRBJ1-5; D gene unclear. V lost 2 bases to trimming and J lost 4 bases, with 3 bases between them. The length of the CDR3 is 12 residues. Looked up from germline, CDR1 is SGHVS and CDR2 is FQNEAQ.

The rearrangement uses TRBV10-1 and TRBJ1-3; TRBD1 is a possible D gene (5 bases). From germline, CDR1 is WNHNN and CDR2 SYGVQD (reference sequence). V was pared by 5 bases and J by 0 bases, with 11 bases between. The CDR3 runs 15 residues. The CDR3 protein is CASSPTGHSGNTIYF. CDR3 DNA sequence: TGCGCCAGCAGTCCTACAGGCCACTCTGGAAACACCATATATTTT.

The CDR3 coding sequence is TGCGCCAGCAGCTTAGGGGACAGGGGCGCAACTAATGAAAAACTGTTTTTT. Translation gives CASSLGDRGATNEKLFF. The J gene is TRBJ1-4, the V gene TRBV5-1; the match to TRBD1 covers 10 bases. From germline, CDR1 is SGHRS and CDR2 YFSETQ. V trimming: 2 bases; J trimming: 0 bases; junction bases outside the gene matches: 4. This CDR3 comprises 17 residues.

The chain carries TRBV10-3 and TRBJ1-1; TRBD1 matches 9 bases. Germline trimming cut 6 bases from V and 2 bases from J; bases unmatched to any gene: 7. Germline lookup yields CDR1 ENHRY and CDR2 SYGVKD. The CDR3 spans 15 residues. CDR3 in DNA: TGTGCCATCAGGGACAATACAGGGGGCAACACTGAAGCTTTCTTT. It codes for CAIRDNTGGNTEAFF.

The V and J genes are TRBV25-1 and TRBJ1-1; 8 bases match TRBD1. Germline V lookup: CDR1 MGHDK, CDR2 SYGVNS. Unmatched junction bases numbered 2, after V lost 5 bases and J lost 6 bases. The CDR3 consists of 12 residues. The CDR3 sequence is CASSQGASEAFF. The CDR3 DNA is TGTGCCAGCAGTCAGGGGGCCTCTGAAGCTTTCTTT.

The rearrangement links TRBV27 to TRBJ1-2; 7 bases agree with TRBD1. The CDR3 has 14 amino acids. The junction had 7 bases not matched to a gene; V was cut back by 2 bases and J by 7 bases. Germline V gene lookup returns CDR1 MNHEY and CDR2 SMNVEV (reference sequence). The DNA of the CDR3 is TGTGCCAGCAGTTTACTGAAGGGGGCCGGTGGCTACACCTTC. It translates to CASSLLKGAGGYTF.

The J gene is TRBJ1-2, the V gene TRBV25-1, with D maybe TRBD1 (5 bases). Germline CDR1 and CDR2: MGHDK and SYGVNS. The germline V and J ends were trimmed by 3 bases and 2 bases, with 7 bases remaining between them. The CDR3 contains 13 residues. CDR3 bases: TGTGCCAGCAGTGATCAGGGAAACTATGGCTACACCTTC. Amino acids: CASSDQGNYGYTF.

This clone was seen a single time. The chain's CDR3 is CASSLRLASTDTQYF. For the CDR3, the DNA is TGTGCCAGCAGCTTACGGCTAGCTAGCACAGATACGCAGTATTTT. The rearrangement uses TRBV7-8 and TRBJ2-3, with D possibly being TRBD2 (5 bases). Between the trimmed V and J ends, which lost 2 bases and 0 bases, there was a span of 9 bases. This CDR3 region has 15 residues. Germline CDR1 is SGHVS and CDR2 is FQNEAQ.

The rearrangement links TRBV5-1 to TRBJ2-5, with 7 positions matching TRBD1. This CDR3 is 14 amino acids long. J gave up 0 bases and V 2 bases, and 1 base lay outside the gene matches. Looked up from germline, CDR1 is SGHRS and CDR2 is YFSETQ. In DNA form, the CDR3 reads TGCGCCAGCAGCTTAGGGACAGACCAAGAGACCCAGTACTTC. Protein product: CASSLGTDQETQYF. Using reference TRBV5-1 and TRBJ2-5 for the parts outside the CDR3, the full variable domain is KAGVTQTPRYLIKTRGQQVTLSCSPISGHRSVSWYQQTPGQGLQFLFEYFSETQRNKGNFPGRFSGRQFSNSRSEMNVSTLELGDSALYLCASSLGTDQETQYFGPGTRLLVL.

The chain couples TRBV18 to TRBJ2-5; D ambiguous. CDR1 and CDR2 (germline): KGHSH, LQKENI. The CDR3 runs 14 residues. The ends were cut back, 1 base at V and 2 bases at J, with 8 bases in the middle. CDR3 bases: TGTGCCAGCTCACCACGCGCGGAACAAGAGACCCAGTACTTC. Amino acid sequence: CASSPRAEQETQYF.

V usage is TRBV6-6 and J usage is TRBJ1-1, with D perhaps TRBD1 (6 bases). The CDR3 has 16 amino acids. Trimming shortened V by 7 bases and J by 5 bases, and 23 bases separated the two germline ends. Germline assignment: CDR1 MNHNY and CDR2 SVGAGI (reference sequence). The CDR3 region has the DNA TGTGCCAGCACCTATACGTCTCTCGACAGGAGGACTGAAGCTTTCTTT. It codes for CASTYTSLDRRTEAFF.

The V and J genes are TRBV21-1 and TRBJ1-1. TRBV21-1 is flagged as a pseudogene. This CDR3 comprises 10 residues. CDR3 coding DNA: TGTGCCAGCAAGGGAGGAAAAGCTTTCTTT. It encodes CASKGGKAFF.

This chain connects TRBV5-1 to TRBJ1-4, with D possibly matching TRBD1 (5 bases). CDR1 SGHRS and CDR2 YFSETQ come from the germline V gene. The CDR3 totals 16 residues. V lost 6 bases and J 0 bases, leaving 15 bases between the germline ends. In DNA, the CDR3 is TGCGCCAGCACTAAGGGGAAGTCGACAACTAATGAAAAACTGTTTTTT. Its translation is CASTKGKSTTNEKLFF.

The chain has TRBV7-2 and TRBJ1-3; D not certain. The germline V gene encodes CDR1 SGHTA and CDR2 FQGNSA. This CDR3 is 14 amino acids long. V was shortened by 5 bases and J by 0 bases, with 8 bases between the two germline ends. This chain's CDR3 is CASSPGPSGNTIYF. CDR3 nucleotide sequence: TGTGCCAGCAGCCCGGGTCCCTCTGGAAACACCATATATTTT.